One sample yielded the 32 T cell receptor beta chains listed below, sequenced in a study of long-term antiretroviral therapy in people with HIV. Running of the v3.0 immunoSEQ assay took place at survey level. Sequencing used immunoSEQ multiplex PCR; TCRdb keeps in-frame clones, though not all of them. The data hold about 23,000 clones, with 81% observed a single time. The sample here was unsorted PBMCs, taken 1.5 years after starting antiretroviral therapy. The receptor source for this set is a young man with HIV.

CDR3 nucleotides: TGCGCCAGCAGTTCGGACAGGGGGCGAGGTGGCTACACCTTC. Translating it yields CASSSDRGRGGYTF. The chain combines TRBV10-1 with TRBJ1-2; 11 positions agree with TRBD1. The germline V gene has CDR1 WNHNN and CDR2 SYGVQD (reference sequence). The V gene end was trimmed by 5 bases and the J gene end by 7 bases; junction bases not matched to a gene: 6. The CDR3 totals 14 residues.

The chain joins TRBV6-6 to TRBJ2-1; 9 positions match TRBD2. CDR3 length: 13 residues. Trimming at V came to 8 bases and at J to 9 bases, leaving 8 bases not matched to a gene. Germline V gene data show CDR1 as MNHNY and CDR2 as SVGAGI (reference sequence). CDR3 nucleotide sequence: TGTGCCAGCGGCTTAGCGGGAGTAAGTGAGCAGTTCTTC. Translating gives CASGLAGVSEQFF.

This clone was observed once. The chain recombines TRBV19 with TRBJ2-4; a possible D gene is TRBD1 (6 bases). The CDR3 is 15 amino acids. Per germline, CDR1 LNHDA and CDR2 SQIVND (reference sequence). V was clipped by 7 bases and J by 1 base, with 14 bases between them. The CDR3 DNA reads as TGTGCCAGTAACGAGGACAGTATTGCCAAAAACATTCAGTACTTC. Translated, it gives CASNEDSIAKNIQYF.

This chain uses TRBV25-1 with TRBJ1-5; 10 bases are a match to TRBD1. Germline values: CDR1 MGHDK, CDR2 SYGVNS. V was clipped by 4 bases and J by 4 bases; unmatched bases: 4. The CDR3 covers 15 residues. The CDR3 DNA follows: TGTGCCAGCAGTGGCGGGACAGGGGTGAATCAGCCCCAGCATTTT. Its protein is CASSGGTGVNQPQHF.

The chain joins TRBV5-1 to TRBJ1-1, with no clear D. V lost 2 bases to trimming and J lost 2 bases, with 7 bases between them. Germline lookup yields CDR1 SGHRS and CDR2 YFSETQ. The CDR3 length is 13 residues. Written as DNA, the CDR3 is TGCGCCAGCAGCTTATCAACTAACACTGAAGCTTTCTTT. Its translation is CASSLSTNTEAFF.

The CDR3 nucleotides are TGTGCCAGCAGTTTCGACACCAGTCCCTACGAGCAGTACTTC. Protein: CASSFDTSPYEQYF. The V gene is TRBV27, the J gene TRBJ2-7; D remains ambiguous. This CDR3 spans 14 amino acids. V was shortened by 3 bases and J by 2 bases, with 11 bases between the two germline ends. Germline-derived CDR1 and CDR2 are MNHEY and SMNVEV (reference sequence).

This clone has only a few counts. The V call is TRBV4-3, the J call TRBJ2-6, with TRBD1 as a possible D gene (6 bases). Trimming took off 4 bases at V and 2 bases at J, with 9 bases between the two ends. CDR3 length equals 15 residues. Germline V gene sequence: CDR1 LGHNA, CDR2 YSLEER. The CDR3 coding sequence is TGCGCCAGCAGCCTTAAGGGGGCTGGGGCCAACGTCCTGACTTTC. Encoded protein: CASSLKGAGANVLTF.

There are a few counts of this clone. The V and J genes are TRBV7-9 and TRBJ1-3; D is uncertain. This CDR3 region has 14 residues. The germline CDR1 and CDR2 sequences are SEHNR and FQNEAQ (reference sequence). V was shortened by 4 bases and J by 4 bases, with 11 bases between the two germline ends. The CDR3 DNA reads TGTGCCAGCAGCTCCTCCGTACGGGGAAACACCATATATTTT. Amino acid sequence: CASSSSVRGNTIYF.

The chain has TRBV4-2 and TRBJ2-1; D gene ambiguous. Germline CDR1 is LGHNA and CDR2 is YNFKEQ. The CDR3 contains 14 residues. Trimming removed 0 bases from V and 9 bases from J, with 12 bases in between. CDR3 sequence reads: CASSQEFVGFEQFF. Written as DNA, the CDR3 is TGTGCCAGCAGCCAAGAATTTGTTGGATTTGAGCAGTTCTTC.

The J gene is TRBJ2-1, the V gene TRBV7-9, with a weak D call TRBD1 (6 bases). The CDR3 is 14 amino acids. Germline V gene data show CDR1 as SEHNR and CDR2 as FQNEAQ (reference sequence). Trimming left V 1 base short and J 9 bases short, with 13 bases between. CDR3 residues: CASSLDLDRIEQFF. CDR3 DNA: TGTGCCAGCAGCTTAGATTTAGACAGGATTGAGCAGTTCTTC.

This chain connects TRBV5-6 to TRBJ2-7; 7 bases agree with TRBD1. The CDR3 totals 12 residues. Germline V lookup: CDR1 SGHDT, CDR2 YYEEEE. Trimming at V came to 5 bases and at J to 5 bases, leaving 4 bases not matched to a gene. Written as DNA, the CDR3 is TGTGCCAGCAGTAACGACAGGGACGAGCAGTACTTC. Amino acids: CASSNDRDEQYF.

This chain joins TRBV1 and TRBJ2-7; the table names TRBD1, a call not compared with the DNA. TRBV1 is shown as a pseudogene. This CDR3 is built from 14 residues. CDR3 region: CTSSQGGTGGEQYF. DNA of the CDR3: TGCACCAGCAGCCAAGGTGGGACAGGGGGCGAGCAGTACTTC.

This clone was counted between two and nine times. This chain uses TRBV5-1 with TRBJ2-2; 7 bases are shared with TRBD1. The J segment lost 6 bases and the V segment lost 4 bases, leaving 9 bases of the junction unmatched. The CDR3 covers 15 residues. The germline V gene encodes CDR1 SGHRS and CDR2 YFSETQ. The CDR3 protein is CASSPSTGFPGELFF. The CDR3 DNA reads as TGCGCCAGCAGCCCCTCGACAGGGTTCCCCGGGGAGCTGTTTTTT.

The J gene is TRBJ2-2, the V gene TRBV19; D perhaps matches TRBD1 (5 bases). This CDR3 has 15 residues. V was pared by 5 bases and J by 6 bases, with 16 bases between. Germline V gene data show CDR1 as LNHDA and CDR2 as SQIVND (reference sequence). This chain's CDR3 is CASSWAGHLSGELFF. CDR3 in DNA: TGTGCCAGTAGTTGGGCAGGGCATCTATCCGGGGAGCTGTTTTTT.

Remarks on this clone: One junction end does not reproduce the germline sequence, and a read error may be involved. CDR3 DNA: TGTGCCAGCAGGGAAGAGCGGGGGGGTTTTCGAGAGACCCAGTACTTC. It is translated as CASREERGGFRETQYF. The rearrangement uses TRBV2 and TRBJ2-5, with 10 bases fitting TRBD2. CDR1 and CDR2 (germline): SNHLY, FYNNEI. The CDR3 runs to 16 residues.

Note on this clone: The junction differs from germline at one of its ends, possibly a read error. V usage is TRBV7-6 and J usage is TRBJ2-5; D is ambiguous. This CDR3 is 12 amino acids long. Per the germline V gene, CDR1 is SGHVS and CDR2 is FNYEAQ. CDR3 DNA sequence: TGTGCCAGCAGCCCTGCGTCGGAGAACCAGTACTTC. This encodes CASSPASENQYF.

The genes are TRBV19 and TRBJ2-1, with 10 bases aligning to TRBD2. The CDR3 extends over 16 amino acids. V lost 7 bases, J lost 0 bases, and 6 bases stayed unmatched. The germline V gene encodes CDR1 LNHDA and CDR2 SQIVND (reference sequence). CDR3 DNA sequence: TGTGCCAGTAAATTAGCGGGGGGACCCTCCTACAATGAGCAGTTCTTC. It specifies CASKLAGGPSYNEQFF.

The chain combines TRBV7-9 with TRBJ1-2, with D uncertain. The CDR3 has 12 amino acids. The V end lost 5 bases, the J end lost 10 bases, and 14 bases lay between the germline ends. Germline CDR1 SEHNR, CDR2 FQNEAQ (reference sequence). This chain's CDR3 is CASSEQSDAYTF. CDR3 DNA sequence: TGTGCCAGCAGCGAGCAGAGTGATGCCTACACCTTC.

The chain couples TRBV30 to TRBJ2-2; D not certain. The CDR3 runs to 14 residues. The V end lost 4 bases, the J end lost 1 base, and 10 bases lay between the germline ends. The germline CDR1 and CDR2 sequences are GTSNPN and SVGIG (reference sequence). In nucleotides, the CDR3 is TGTGCCTGGACGGCCGTACAGAACACCGGGGAGCTGTTTTTT. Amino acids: CAWTAVQNTGELFF.

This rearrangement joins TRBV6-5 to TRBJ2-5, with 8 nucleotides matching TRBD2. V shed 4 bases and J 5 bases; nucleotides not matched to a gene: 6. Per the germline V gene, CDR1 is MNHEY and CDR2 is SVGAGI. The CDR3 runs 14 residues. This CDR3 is CASSSGLAGETQYF. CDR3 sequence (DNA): TGTGCCAGCAGTTCTGGACTAGCTGGTGAGACCCAGTACTTC.

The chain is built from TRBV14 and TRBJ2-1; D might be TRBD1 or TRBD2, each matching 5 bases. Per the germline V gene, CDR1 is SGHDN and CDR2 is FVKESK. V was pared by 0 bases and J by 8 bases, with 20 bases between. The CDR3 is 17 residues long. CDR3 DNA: TGTGCCAGCAGCCAAGATCAGCCAGGGTGGAGGCGGGATGAGCAGTTCTTC. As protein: CASSQDQPGWRRDEQFF.

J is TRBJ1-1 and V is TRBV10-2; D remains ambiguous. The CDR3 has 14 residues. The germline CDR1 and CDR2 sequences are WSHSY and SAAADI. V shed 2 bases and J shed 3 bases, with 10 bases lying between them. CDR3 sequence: CASSEGRVHTEAFF. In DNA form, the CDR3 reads TGCGCCAGCAGTGAGGGGAGGGTACACACTGAAGCTTTCTTT.

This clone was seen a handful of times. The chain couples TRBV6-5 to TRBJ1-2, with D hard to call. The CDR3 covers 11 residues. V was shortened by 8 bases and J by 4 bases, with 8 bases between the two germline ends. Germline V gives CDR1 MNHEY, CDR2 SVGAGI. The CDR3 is CASGVGYGYTF. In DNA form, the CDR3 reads TGTGCCAGCGGCGTGGGCTATGGCTACACCTTC.

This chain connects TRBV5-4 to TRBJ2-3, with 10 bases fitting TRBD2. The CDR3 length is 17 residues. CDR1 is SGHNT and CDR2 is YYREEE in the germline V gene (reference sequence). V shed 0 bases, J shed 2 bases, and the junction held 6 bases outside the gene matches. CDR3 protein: CASSLGLAGAFTDTQYF. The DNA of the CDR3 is TGTGCCAGCAGCTTGGGTCTAGCGGGGGCCTTCACAGATACGCAGTATTTT.

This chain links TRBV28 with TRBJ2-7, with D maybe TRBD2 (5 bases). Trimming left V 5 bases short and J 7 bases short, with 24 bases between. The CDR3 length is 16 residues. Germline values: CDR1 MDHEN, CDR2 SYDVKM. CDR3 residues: CASSTITMEEVGEQYF. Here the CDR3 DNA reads TGTGCCAGCAGTACAATTACAATGGAGGAAGTGGGTGAGCAGTACTTC.

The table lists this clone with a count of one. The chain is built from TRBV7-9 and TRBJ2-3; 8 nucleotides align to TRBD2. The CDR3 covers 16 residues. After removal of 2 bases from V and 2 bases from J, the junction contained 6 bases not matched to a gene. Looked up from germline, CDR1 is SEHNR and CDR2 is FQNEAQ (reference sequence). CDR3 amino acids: CASSLRFGGATDTQYF. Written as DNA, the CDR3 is TGTGCCAGCAGCTTACGATTCGGGGGGGCCACAGATACGCAGTATTTT. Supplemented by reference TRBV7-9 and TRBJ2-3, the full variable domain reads DTGVSQNPRHKITKRGQNVTFRCDPISEHNRLYWYRQTLGQGPEFLTYFQNEAQLEKSRLLSDRFSAERPKGSFSTLEIQRTEQGDSAMYLCASSLRFGGATDTQYFGPGTRLTVL.

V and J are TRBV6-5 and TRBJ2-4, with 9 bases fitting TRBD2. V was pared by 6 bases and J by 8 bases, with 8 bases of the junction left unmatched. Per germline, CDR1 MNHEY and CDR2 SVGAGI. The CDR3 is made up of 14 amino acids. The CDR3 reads CASRETAGGDIQYF. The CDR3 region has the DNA TGTGCCAGCAGAGAGACCGCGGGGGGGGACATTCAGTACTTC.

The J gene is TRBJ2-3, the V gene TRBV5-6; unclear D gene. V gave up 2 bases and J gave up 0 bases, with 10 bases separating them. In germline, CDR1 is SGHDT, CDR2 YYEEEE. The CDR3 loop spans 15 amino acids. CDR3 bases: TGTGCCAGCAGCTTACCCGGGTCTAGCACAGATACGCAGTATTTT. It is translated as CASSLPGSSTDTQYF.

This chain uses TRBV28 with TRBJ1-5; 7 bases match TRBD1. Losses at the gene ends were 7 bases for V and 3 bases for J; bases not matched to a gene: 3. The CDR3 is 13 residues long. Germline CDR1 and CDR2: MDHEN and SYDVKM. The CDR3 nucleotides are TGTGCCAGCATCACAGGGGACAATCAGCCCCAGCATTTT. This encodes CASITGDNQPQHF.

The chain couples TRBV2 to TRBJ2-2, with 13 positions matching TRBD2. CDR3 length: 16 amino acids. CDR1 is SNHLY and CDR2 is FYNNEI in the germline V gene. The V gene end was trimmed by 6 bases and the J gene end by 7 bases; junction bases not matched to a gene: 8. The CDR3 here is CASRVTSGGAVGELFF. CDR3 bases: TGTGCCAGCAGGGTTACTAGCGGGGGGGCTGTCGGGGAGCTGTTTTTT.

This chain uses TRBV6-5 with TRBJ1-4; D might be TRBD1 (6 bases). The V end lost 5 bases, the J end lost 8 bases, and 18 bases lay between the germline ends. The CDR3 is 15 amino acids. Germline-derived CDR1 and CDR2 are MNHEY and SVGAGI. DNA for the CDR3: TGTGCCAGCAGTAACGCCGACAGGACTTTCGAAAAACTGTTTTTT. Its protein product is CASSNADRTFEKLFF.

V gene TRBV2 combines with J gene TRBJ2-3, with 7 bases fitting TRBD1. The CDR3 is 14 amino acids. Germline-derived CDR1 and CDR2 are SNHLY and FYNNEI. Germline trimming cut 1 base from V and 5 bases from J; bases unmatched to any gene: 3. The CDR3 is CASSEGRGRDTQYF. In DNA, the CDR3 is TGTGCCAGCAGTGAAGGAAGGGGGCGAGATACGCAGTATTTT.